Below are 12 T cell receptor beta chains sequenced from a single sample in a study of cytomegalovirus exposure and HLA in healthy donors. Sequenced by immunoSEQ multiplex PCR; TCRdb stores in-frame clones only, minus some. The top ten clones hold 1.4% of a sample with fewer than 120,000 clones, roughly 90% of them seen once. Sequencing was carried out using PBMCs. Source of these receptors: a woman aged 25 to 45 in good health and CMV-seropositive.

The chain has TRBV6-1 and TRBJ2-6; 9 nucleotides line up with TRBD2. Germline assignment: CDR1 MNHNS and CDR2 SASEGT. Trimming at V came to 4 bases and at J to 0 bases, leaving 7 bases not matched to a gene. CDR3 size: 18 residues. CDR3 nucleotide sequence: TGTGCCAGCAGTGCAACTTTAGCGGGAGCCTCTGGGGCCAACGTCCTGACTTTC. This codes for CASSATLAGASGANVLTF.

This chain connects TRBV28 to TRBJ1-4; D unclear. Per germline, CDR1 MDHEN and CDR2 SYDVKM. This CDR3 has 15 residues. V gave up 6 bases and J gave up 0 bases, with 11 bases separating them. Here the CDR3 DNA reads TGTGCCAGCAGCTCCCCAGTTGCAACTAATGAAAAACTGTTTTTT. Its translation: CASSSPVATNEKLFF. Based on the CDR3 plus reference TRBV28 and TRBJ1-4, the full variable domain is DVKVTQSSRYLVKRTGEKVFLECVQDMDHENMFWYRQDPGLGLRLIYFSYDVKMKEKGDIPEGYSVSREKKERFSLILESASTNQTSMYLCASSSPVATNEKLFFGSGTQLSVL.

This chain links TRBV4-1 with TRBJ2-1; tentative D call: TRBD2 (6 bases). The V end lost 3 bases, the J end lost 5 bases, and 11 bases lay between the germline ends. From germline, CDR1 is MGHRA and CDR2 YSYEKL. This CDR3 region has 14 residues. Written as DNA, the CDR3 is TGCGCCAGCAGCCATGGGCGGGGAGACAATGAGCAGTTCTTC. Translated, it gives CASSHGRGDNEQFF.

The chain employs TRBV4-3 and TRBJ1-4; no clear D. CDR1 is LGHNA, CDR2 YSLEER, per germline. The CDR3 is 15 amino acids. V dropped 0 bases and J dropped 3 bases, with 8 bases sitting between them. Here the CDR3 DNA reads TGCGCCAGCAGCCAAGATGGGAGGTCTAATGAAAAACTGTTTTTT. Protein: CASSQDGRSNEKLFF.

This CDR3 is CASSQGHGETQYF. For the CDR3, the DNA is TGTGCCAGCAGCCAAGGGCACGGGGAGACCCAGTACTTC. The chain couples TRBV14 to TRBJ2-5; no definite D call. The germline CDR1 and CDR2 sequences are SGHDN and FVKESK. Trimming pared 1 base from V and 5 bases from J, leaving 8 bases between. The CDR3 contains 13 residues.

The J gene is TRBJ1-2, the V gene TRBV2; D gene ambiguous. This CDR3 is 12 amino acids long. Germline lookup yields CDR1 SNHLY and CDR2 FYNNEI. With 3 bases removed from V and 5 bases from J, the gap between germline ends came to 7 bases. CDR3 sequence (DNA): TGTGCCAGCAGTGAGGCAGTTTATGGCTACACCTTC. This encodes CASSEAVYGYTF.

V usage is TRBV30 and J usage is TRBJ1-5; 7 bases are a match to TRBD1. There are 15 residues in the CDR3. The V segment lost 0 bases and the J segment 3 bases; nucleotides outside the gene matches: 5. Germline V gives CDR1 GTSNPN, CDR2 SVGIG (reference sequence). The CDR3 bases are TGTGCCTGGAGTGTAGAGACAGGGCACAATCAGCCCCAGCATTTT. Encoded protein: CAWSVETGHNQPQHF.

The genes are TRBV4-1 and TRBJ1-1, with TRBD1 matching over 8 bases. Germline CDR1 MGHRA, CDR2 YSYEKL. The CDR3 totals 15 residues. The V and J ends lost 2 bases and 10 bases, in that order; junction bases with no gene match: 12. The CDR3 loop reads CASSQYNDRGYGAFF. CDR3 sequence (DNA): TGCGCCAGCAGCCAATACAATGACAGGGGCTATGGAGCTTTCTTT.

This clone has only one observation. The genes are TRBV18 and TRBJ2-3; D gene ambiguous. The CDR3 is made up of 14 amino acids. CDR1 is KGHSH and CDR2 is LQKENI in the germline V gene. With 0 bases removed from V and 2 bases from J, the gap between germline ends came to 6 bases. CDR3 DNA sequence: TGTGCCAGCTCACCACCGGCCAACACAGATACGCAGTATTTT. It encodes CASSPPANTDTQYF.

The chain carries TRBV6-5 and TRBJ1-2; tentative D call: TRBD1 (6 bases). V was pared by 5 bases and J by 3 bases, with 13 bases between. CDR3 length equals 14 residues. Germline lookup yields CDR1 MNHEY and CDR2 SVGAGI. This CDR3 reads CASSLQGKDYGYTF. CDR3 DNA sequence: TGTGCCAGCAGTCTTCAGGGGAAGGACTATGGCTACACCTTC.

The chain employs TRBV4-1 and TRBJ2-5, with TRBD2 matching over 8 bases. Trimming cost V 2 bases and J 5 bases; bases outside gene matches: 7. The CDR3 totals 15 residues. Germline CDR1 is MGHRA and CDR2 is YSYEKL. The CDR3: CASSQLGLAAETQYF. The CDR3 DNA sequence: TGCGCCAGCAGCCAACTCGGACTAGCTGCGGAGACCCAGTACTTC.

The chain carries TRBV15 and TRBJ2-2; 8 nucleotides line up with TRBD1. Germline-derived CDR1 and CDR2 are LNHNV and YYDKDF (reference sequence). The V gene end was trimmed by 4 bases and the J gene end by 4 bases; junction bases not matched to a gene: 5. The CDR3 runs 15 residues. CDR3 sequence: CATSKKDRATGELFF. The DNA of the CDR3 is TGTGCCACCAGCAAAAAGGACAGGGCCACCGGGGAGCTGTTTTTT.